This TCR beta chain was recorded in a study of PD-1 blockade in classical Hodgkin lymphoma. About the research overall: On a schedule of every 2 weeks, patients received nivolumab 3 mg/kg intravenously.

Libraries were prepared by immunoSEQ multiplex PCR; TCRdb keeps only in-frame clonotypes and omits some of them. The repertoire has 70,000 or so clones, 71% of them found once; the top ten carry just over 9%. This clone was found a few times. Its antigen is still unknown. The V gene's germline CDR1 is SGHDT and CDR2 YYEEEE. V was pared by 3 bases and J by 1 base, with 7 bases between. The CDR3 covers 13 residues. Each and every patient relapsed after autologous stem cell transplantation, and patients got differing brentuximab vedotin exposure. Best outcomes ranged across complete response, partial response and progressive disease. Overall study findings and caveats: According to reports, newly diagnosed patients had lower baseline TCR diversity than healthy donors, and relapsed/refractory patients had lower baseline TCR diversity still. Exclusion applied to patients who initiated nivolumab less than 1 year following ASCT.

The chain carries TRBV5-6 and TRBJ1-1, with no clear D. The sequencing here drew on peripheral blood mononuclear cells (PBMCs), taken before the second cycle of nivolumab. This receptor was taken from a human donor with classical Hodgkin lymphoma. This CDR3 is CASSSPRNTEAFF. The CDR3 region has the DNA TGTGCCAGCAGCTCCCCGCGGAACACTGAAGCTTTCTTT.